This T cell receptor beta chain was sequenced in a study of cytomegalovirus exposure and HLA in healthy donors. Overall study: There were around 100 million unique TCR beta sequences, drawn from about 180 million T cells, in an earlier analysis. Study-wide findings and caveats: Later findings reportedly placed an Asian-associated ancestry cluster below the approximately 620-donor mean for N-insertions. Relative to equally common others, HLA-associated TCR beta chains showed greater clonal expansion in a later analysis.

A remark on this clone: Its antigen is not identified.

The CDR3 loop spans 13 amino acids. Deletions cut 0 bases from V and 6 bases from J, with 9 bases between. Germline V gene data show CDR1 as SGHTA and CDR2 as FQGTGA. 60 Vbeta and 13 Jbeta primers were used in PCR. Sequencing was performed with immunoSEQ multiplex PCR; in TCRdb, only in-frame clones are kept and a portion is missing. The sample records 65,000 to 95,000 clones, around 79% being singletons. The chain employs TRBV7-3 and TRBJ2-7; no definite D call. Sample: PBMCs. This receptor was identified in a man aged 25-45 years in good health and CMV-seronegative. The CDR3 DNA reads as TGTGCCAGCAGCTTAACGCAGGATTCCGAGCAGTACTTC. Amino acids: CASSLTQDSEQYF.